The 27 T cell receptor beta chains reported below all come from one sample, sequenced in a study of T-cell reconstitution after alpha-beta-depleted transplantation in children. During its preparation, the TCRbeta library received unique molecular identifiers. TCRdb ran MiXCR on the PCR reads and lists one entry per CDR3 protein. The sample consists of 500,000 to 650,000 distinct CDR3 sequences, 10% to 15% of them appearing once. The specimen was PBMCs, mostly from graft donor cells, collected 360 days after TCRalphabeta/CD19-depleted stem cell transplant. These receptors all come from a male patient younger than 18 who had a stem cell transplant for acute myeloid leukemia, so the T cells may come from the graft donor.

The V and J genes are TRBV20-1 and TRBJ2-1; a weak D match, TRBD2 (6 bases). The CDR3 runs to 14 residues. V was pared by 5 bases and J by 0 bases, with 11 bases between. The germline V gene has CDR1 DFQATT and CDR2 SNEGSKA (reference sequence). The CDR3 spells CSARDLLSYNEQFF. CDR3 nucleotides: TGCAGTGCTCGGGACTTGCTCTCCTACAATGAGCAGTTCTTC.

This clonotype has only a few counts. The chain recombines TRBV7-9 with TRBJ2-7; 11 bases match TRBD1. This CDR3 has 15 amino acids. Germline CDR1 reads SEHNR; CDR2 reads FQNEAQ (reference sequence). V was clipped by 3 bases and J by 5 bases; unmatched bases: 6. CDR3 DNA: TGTGCCAGCAGCTTCCGGGACAGGGGGTACAACGAGCAGTACTTC. This sequence encodes CASSFRDRGYNEQYF.

This clonotype has only a few counts. This chain joins TRBV28 and TRBJ1-6; TRBD1 is a possible D gene (5 bases). The CDR3 sequence is 16 residues long. Per the germline V gene, CDR1 is MDHEN and CDR2 is SYDVKM. The germline V and J ends were trimmed by 5 bases and 3 bases, with 14 bases remaining between them. The CDR3 reads CASSAQGTVYNSPLHF. The CDR3 DNA reads TGTGCCAGCAGTGCCCAGGGTACCGTCTATAATTCACCCCTCCACTTT.

This chain connects TRBV5-1 to TRBJ2-7, with 9 bases that match TRBD2. Unmatched junction bases numbered 7, after V lost 0 bases and J lost 6 bases. Per germline, CDR1 SGHRS and CDR2 YFSETQ. This CDR3 comprises 15 residues. The CDR3 DNA is TGCGCCAGCAGCTTGGGGCTAGCGGGATTTGGCGAGCAGTACTTC. Its translation: CASSLGLAGFGEQYF.

This clonotype turned up a few times. The chain has TRBV7-3 and TRBJ2-3; TRBD2 agrees at 12 bases. CDR3 size: 18 residues. CDR1 and CDR2 (germline): SGHTA, FQGTGA. The J segment lost 3 bases and the V segment lost 5 bases, leaving 12 bases of the junction unmatched. CDR3 amino acids: CASSQSGLAGGGTDTQYF. The CDR3 nucleotides read TGTGCCAGCAGCCAATCCGGGCTAGCGGGAGGGGGGACAGATACGCAGTATTTT.

The chain has TRBV29-1 and TRBJ2-4; the match to TRBD2 covers 7 bases. CDR3 length equals 13 residues. Germline lookup yields CDR1 SQVTM and CDR2 ANQGSEA. J gave up 8 bases and V 7 bases, and 11 bases lay outside the gene matches. CDR3 sequence reads: CSGGGSGADIQYF. CDR3 bases: TGCAGCGGGGGGGGGAGTGGAGCGGACATTCAGTACTTC.

This clonotype was observed a few times. V gene TRBV20-1 combines with J gene TRBJ2-7; TRBD2 agrees at 8 bases. The CDR3 totals 17 residues. In germline, CDR1 is DFQATT, CDR2 SNEGSKA (reference sequence). V lost 0 bases to trimming and J lost 5 bases; unmatched junction nucleotides: 15. CDR3 region: CSARDNGPSGQDHEQYF. The CDR3 region has the DNA TGCAGTGCTAGAGATAATGGGCCTAGCGGGCAAGACCACGAGCAGTACTTC.

This clonotype was counted a few times. The rearrangement uses TRBV6-5 and TRBJ1-5, with TRBD1 matching 7 bases. The ends lost 0 bases at V and 0 bases at J; junction bases unmatched: 5. Germline V gene sequence: CDR1 MNHEY, CDR2 SVGAGI. This CDR3 is built from 17 residues. The CDR3 loop is CASSYSGTAYSNQPQHF. The CDR3 DNA reads as TGTGCCAGCAGTTACTCTGGGACAGCCTATAGCAATCAGCCCCAGCATTTT.

This clonotype was counted at least ten times. V usage is TRBV9 and J usage is TRBJ1-1; TRBD1 might be the D (5 bases). CDR1 is SGDLS and CDR2 is YYNGEE in the germline V gene. The V and J ends lost 4 bases and 4 bases respectively, with 14 bases between them. CDR3 length: 14 residues. The chain's CDR3 is CASSTDISSTEAFF. Here the CDR3 DNA reads TGTGCCAGCAGCACGGACATTAGTAGCACTGAAGCTTTCTTT.

V and J are TRBV28 and TRBJ2-2; D unresolved. The CDR3 is 14 amino acids. V dropped 6 bases and J dropped 4 bases, with 12 bases sitting between them. The V gene's germline CDR1 is MDHEN and CDR2 SYDVKM. The CDR3 here is CASRVGLGTGELFF. The CDR3 region has the DNA TGTGCCAGCAGGGTCGGTTTAGGCACCGGGGAGCTGTTTTTT.

A few counts support this clonotype. This chain links TRBV28 with TRBJ2-5; D is unclear. The germline V and J ends were trimmed by 5 bases and 5 bases, with 6 bases remaining between them. The CDR3 is made up of 11 amino acids. Germline CDR1 MDHEN, CDR2 SYDVKM. CDR3 protein: CASSAPETQYF. The CDR3 DNA follows: TGTGCCAGCAGTGCCCCGGAGACCCAGTACTTC.

At least ten counts were recorded for this clonotype. The chain combines TRBV27 with TRBJ2-1; 12 bases are shared with TRBD2. Per germline, CDR1 MNHEY and CDR2 SMNVEV (reference sequence). V was clipped by 0 bases and J by 9 bases; unmatched bases: 9. The CDR3 totals 17 residues. The CDR3 DNA reads as TGTGCCAGCAGTTTATCGACTAGCGGGAGTAAAGTGGGTGAGCAGTTCTTC. Protein sequence: CASSLSTSGSKVGEQFF.

This clonotype came up a few times. The chain combines TRBV4-2 with TRBJ2-7; 12 bases line up with TRBD2. The junction had 6 bases not matched to a gene; V was cut back by 0 bases and J by 0 bases. Germline-derived CDR1 and CDR2 are LGHNA and YNFKEQ. This CDR3 comprises 18 residues. The CDR3 reads CASSQDHETSGSSYEQYF. The CDR3 nucleotides are TGTGCCAGCAGCCAAGATCACGAGACTAGCGGGAGCTCCTACGAGCAGTACTTC.

The J gene is TRBJ2-3, the V gene TRBV3-1; D remains ambiguous. From germline, CDR1 is LGHDT and CDR2 YNNKEL (reference sequence). Trimming took off 2 bases at V and 8 bases at J, with 11 bases between the two ends. The CDR3 runs 13 residues. The CDR3 is CASSQPRPSTQYF. CDR3 coding DNA: TGTGCCAGCAGCCAACCGCGGCCGAGTACGCAGTATTTT.

This clonotype was picked up a small number of times. The rearrangement joins TRBV20-1 to TRBJ2-1; the match to TRBD2 covers 12 bases. Per the germline V gene, CDR1 is DFQATT and CDR2 is SNEGSKA (reference sequence). This CDR3 region has 17 residues. V shed 1 base, J shed 1 base, and the junction held 5 bases outside the gene matches. The CDR3 sequence: CSARGLAGDRSYNEQFF. CDR3 nucleotide sequence: TGCAGTGCTAGAGGACTAGCGGGAGATAGGTCCTACAATGAGCAGTTCTTC.

This sequence joins TRBV2 and TRBJ2-3; D remains unclear. The V end lost 5 bases, the J end lost 1 base, and 19 bases lay between the germline ends. The germline V gene has CDR1 SNHLY and CDR2 FYNNEI. The CDR3 consists of 17 residues. The CDR3 bases are TGTGCCAGCAGTCGTCCGGGTAGCCTTCTGCGCACAGATACGCAGTATTTT. Protein product: CASSRPGSLLRTDTQYF.

This clonotype has a handful of counts. V gene TRBV5-6 combines with J gene TRBJ2-7, with D possibly being TRBD1 (7 bases). The V gene's germline CDR1 is SGHDT and CDR2 YYEEEE. The CDR3 runs 14 residues. With 3 bases removed from V and 4 bases from J, the gap between germline ends came to 14 bases. The CDR3 spells CASSSAPGGYEQYF. The CDR3 coding sequence is TGTGCCAGCAGCTCCGCGCCAGGGGGGTACGAGCAGTACTTC.

In this sample, this clonotype turned up a few times. V usage is TRBV20-1 and J usage is TRBJ2-1; either TRBD1 or TRBD2 may fit D (5 bases each). V was cut by 1 base and J by 7 bases, with 17 bases left in between. This CDR3 spans 15 amino acids. Looked up from germline, CDR1 is DFQATT and CDR2 is SNEGSKA (reference sequence). This chain's CDR3 is CSARVWGREANEQFF. For the CDR3, the DNA is TGCAGTGCTAGAGTTTGGGGGAGAGAGGCGAATGAGCAGTTCTTC.

The V call is TRBV4-3, the J call TRBJ2-1; 7 bases match TRBD2. Trimming at V came to 0 bases and at J to 5 bases, leaving 4 bases not matched to a gene. This CDR3 comprises 15 residues. The germline V gene encodes CDR1 LGHNA and CDR2 YSLEER. Here the CDR3 reads CASSQEGTTHNEQFF. In DNA, the CDR3 is TGCGCCAGCAGCCAAGAAGGGACTACCCACAATGAGCAGTTCTTC.

This clonotype was counted ten times or more. For the CDR3, the DNA is TGTGCCATCAGCACCGGGACAGGGGGGATGAACACTGAAGCTTTCTTT. Translating gives CAISTGTGGMNTEAFF. This sequence joins TRBV10-3 and TRBJ1-1, with TRBD1 identical over 11 bases. V was clipped by 6 bases and J by 0 bases; unmatched bases: 6. This CDR3 is built from 16 residues. The germline CDR1 and CDR2 sequences are ENHRY and SYGVKD.

This clonotype was observed many times. The V call is TRBV6-2 or TRBV6-3, the J call TRBJ2-2, with a weak D call TRBD1 (5 bases). The CDR3 runs 13 residues. Germline V gives CDR1 MNHEY, CDR2 SVGEGT. V was shortened by 5 bases and J by 5 bases, with 9 bases between the two germline ends. As DNA, the CDR3 is TGTGCCAGCAGTCTCAGGGAAACCGGGGAGCTGTTTTTT. As protein: CASSLRETGELFF.

The rearrangement uses TRBV9 and TRBJ2-1; TRBD2 is a possible D gene (7 bases). The V gene's germline CDR1 is SGDLS and CDR2 YYNGEE. Trimming left V 4 bases short and J 8 bases short, with 22 bases between. There are 16 residues in the CDR3. CDR3 nucleotides: TGTGCCAGCAGCTTGGGGGCGCGGGGGCTAGTCCATGAGCAGTTCTTC. Encoded protein: CASSLGARGLVHEQFF.

This clonotype was recorded at least ten times. This rearrangement joins TRBV28 to TRBJ2-7; a weak D match, TRBD2 (6 bases). Trimming cost V 2 bases and J 6 bases, with 23 bases left between them. This CDR3 has 17 amino acids. CDR1 is MDHEN, CDR2 SYDVKM, per germline. CDR3 coding DNA: TGTGCCAGCAGTTTACCTCCTCTAGCAGCCCAGGGAGGCGAGCAGTACTTC. Residues: CASSLPPLAAQGGEQYF.

The CDR3 region is CASTTFPGQGKEKLFF. CDR3 DNA sequence: TGTGCCAGCACTACTTTTCCGGGACAGGGAAAAGAAAAACTGTTTTTT. The genes are TRBV28 and TRBJ1-4; TRBD1 aligns across 9 bases. The CDR3 length is 16 residues. Germline CDR1 MDHEN, CDR2 SYDVKM. Trimming removed 7 bases from V and 8 bases from J; junction bases left unmatched: 14.

This chain connects TRBV5-1 to TRBJ1-2, with a tentative D call TRBD1 (6 bases). Trimming removed 1 base at V and 2 bases at J, with 12 bases between. This CDR3 is built from 15 residues. Germline V gives CDR1 SGHRS, CDR2 YFSETQ. The CDR3 spells CASSLYQGMNYGYTF. CDR3 bases: TGCGCCAGCAGCTTGTACCAGGGGATGAACTATGGCTACACCTTC.

Ten or more counts support this clonotype. V gene TRBV6-5 combines with J gene TRBJ2-1; D uncertain. Germline loops: CDR1 MNHEY, CDR2 SVGAGI. Deletions cut 5 bases from V and 4 bases from J, with 6 bases between. The CDR3 has 12 amino acids. In DNA form, the CDR3 reads TGTGCCAGCAGTGGACCTTACAATGAGCAGTTCTTC. Its protein product is CASSGPYNEQFF.

This chain uses TRBV3-1 with TRBJ2-1, with 10 bases lining up with TRBD2. The germline CDR1 and CDR2 sequences are LGHDT and YNNKEL (reference sequence). Trimming removed 0 bases from V and 4 bases from J; junction bases left unmatched: 6. The CDR3 runs to 17 residues. Written as DNA, the CDR3 is TGTGCCAGCAGCCAAGAACCCCCTAGCGGGAGTTACAATGAGCAGTTCTTC. Amino acids: CASSQEPPSGSYNEQFF.